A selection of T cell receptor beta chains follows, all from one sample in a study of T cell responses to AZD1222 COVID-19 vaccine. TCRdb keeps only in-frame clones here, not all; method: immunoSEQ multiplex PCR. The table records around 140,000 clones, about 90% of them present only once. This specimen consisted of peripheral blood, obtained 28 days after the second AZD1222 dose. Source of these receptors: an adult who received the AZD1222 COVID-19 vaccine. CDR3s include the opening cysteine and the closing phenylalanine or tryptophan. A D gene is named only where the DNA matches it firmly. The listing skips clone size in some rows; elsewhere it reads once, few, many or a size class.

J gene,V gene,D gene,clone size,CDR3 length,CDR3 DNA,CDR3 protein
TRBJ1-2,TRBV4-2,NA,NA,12,TGTGCCAGCAGCCAAGCAACCGCTGGCTACACCTTC,CASSQATAGYTF
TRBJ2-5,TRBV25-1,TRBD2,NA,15,TGTGCCAGCAGTCCCCGTAGCGGGAGAGGGGAGACCCAGTACTTC,CASSPRSGRGETQYF
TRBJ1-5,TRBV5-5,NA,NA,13,TGTGCCAGCAGCGTGGACAGATTTCAGCCCCAGCATTTT,CASSVDRFQPQHF
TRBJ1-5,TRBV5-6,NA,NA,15,TGTGCCAGCAGCCCGAGGCGGGGGAGCAATCAGCCCCAGCATTTT,CASSPRRGSNQPQHF
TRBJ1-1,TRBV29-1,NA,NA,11,TGCAGCGTCTCCCAGGGGACTGAAGCTTTCTTT,CSVSQGTEAFF
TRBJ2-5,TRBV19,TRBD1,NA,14,TGTGCCAGTAGTCCACGGACAGGCGATGGGGGCCAGTACTTC,CASSPRTGDGGQYF
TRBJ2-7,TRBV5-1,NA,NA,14,TGCGCCAGCACGCGGGCAGAGCTCTCCTACGAGCAGTACTTC,CASTRAELSYEQYF
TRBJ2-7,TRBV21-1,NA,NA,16,TGTGCCAGCAGCTCCCATCTCAGAAGGGGAGGGTACGAGCAGTACTTC,CASSSHLRRGGYEQYF
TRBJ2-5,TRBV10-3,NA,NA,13,TGTGCCATCACTTCATCATTGGCAGAGACCCAGTACTTC,CAITSSLAETQYF
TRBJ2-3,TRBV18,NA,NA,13,TGTGCCAGCTCACCAGACTCGACAGATACGCAGTATTTT,CASSPDSTDTQYF
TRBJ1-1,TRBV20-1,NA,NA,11,TGCAGGGCTCAGGCAGGGGCTGAAGCTTTCTTT,CRAQAGAEAFF
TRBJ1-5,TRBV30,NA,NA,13,TGTGCCTGGAGTCCGGGCTTCAATCAGCCCCAGCATTTT,CAWSPGFNQPQHF
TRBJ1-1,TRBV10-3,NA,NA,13,TGTGCCATCAGTGAACAGCCGAACACTGAAGCTTTCTTT,CAISEQPNTEAFF
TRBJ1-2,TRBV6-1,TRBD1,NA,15,TGTGCCAGCAGTGAATACCACAGGGGGGACTATGGCTACACCTTC,CASSEYHRGDYGYTF
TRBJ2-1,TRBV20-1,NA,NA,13,TGCAGTGCTAGTTTGATAGTAGACAATGAGCAGTTCTTC,CSASLIVDNEQFF
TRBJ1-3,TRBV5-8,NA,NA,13,TGTGCCAGCAGCTTGCGGGGGGTCGGCACCATATATTTT,CASSLRGVGTIYF
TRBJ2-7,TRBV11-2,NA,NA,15,TGTGCCAGCAGCTTAGATCGTTCACAGGGCTACGAGCAGTACTTC,CASSLDRSQGYEQYF
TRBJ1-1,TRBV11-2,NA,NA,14,TGTGCCAGCGGACGGGGGGGCGGCGTCACTGAAGCTTTCTTT,CASGRGGGVTEAFF
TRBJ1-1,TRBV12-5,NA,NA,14,TGTGCTAGTGGTTTGAACGGAGGGAACACTGAAGCTTTCTTT,CASGLNGGNTEAFF
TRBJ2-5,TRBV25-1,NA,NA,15,TGTGCCAGCAGTGCCGCGGGCCGGGGGCAAGAGACCCAGTACTTC,CASSAAGRGQETQYF
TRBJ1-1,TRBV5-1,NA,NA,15,TGCGCCAGCAGTGGTCAGGGTACCGGGGGGACTGAAGCTTTCTTT,CASSGQGTGGTEAFF
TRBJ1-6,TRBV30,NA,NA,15,TGTGCCTGGAGTGTCCAGAGCTCCTATAATTCACCCCTCCACTTT,CAWSVQSSYNSPLHF
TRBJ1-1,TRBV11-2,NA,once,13,TGTGCCAGCAGCCGACCGCCTAACACTGAAGCTTTCTTT,CASSRPPNTEAFF
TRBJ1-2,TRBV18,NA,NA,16,TGTGCCAGCTCACCACCGCAGATGGGTAGCTTCTATGGCTACACCTTC,CASSPPQMGSFYGYTF
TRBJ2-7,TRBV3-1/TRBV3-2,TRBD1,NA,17,TGTGCCAGCAGCCAACCAAAGACAGGGGTTAAGGCTAGCGAGCAGTACTTC,CASSQPKTGVKASEQYF
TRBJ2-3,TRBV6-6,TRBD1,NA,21,TGTGCCAGCAGTCCACTCTCGGGACAGAATCCCGAGGGTAGCAACACAGATACGCAGTATTTT,CASSPLSGQNPEGSNTDTQYF
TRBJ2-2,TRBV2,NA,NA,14,TGTGCCAGCAATGTCCGACGGAACACCGGGGAGCTGTTTTTT,CASNVRRNTGELFF
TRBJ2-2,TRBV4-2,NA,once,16,TGTGCCAGCAGCCAAACAACGGGTTTTGGGGCCGGGGAGCTGTTTTTT,CASSQTTGFGAGELFF
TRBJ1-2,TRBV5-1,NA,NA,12,TGCGCCAGCAGCGGTGACAGCTATGGCTACACCTTC,CASSGDSYGYTF
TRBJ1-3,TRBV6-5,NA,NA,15,TGTGCCAGCAGTTACTTGCCGGGAGCCATAAACACCATATATTTT,CASSYLPGAINTIYF
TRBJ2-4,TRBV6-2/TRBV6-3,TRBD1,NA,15,TGTGCCAGCAGTTGGAGCCGGGACAGGGAAAACATTCAGTACTTC,CASSWSRDRENIQYF
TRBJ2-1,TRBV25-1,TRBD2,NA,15,TGTGCCAGCAGTGACCCTGCGGGGGGCCTCAATGAGCAGTTCTTC,CASSDPAGGLNEQFF
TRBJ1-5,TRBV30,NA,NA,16,TGTGCCTGGACTCGGTTGGGTGCCTCTGGCAATCAGCCCCAGCATTTT,CAWTRLGASGNQPQHF
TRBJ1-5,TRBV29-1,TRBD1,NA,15,TGCAGCGTTGAGACGACAGGGGAAATGAATCAGCCCCAGCATTTT,CSVETTGEMNQPQHF
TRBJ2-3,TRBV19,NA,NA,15,TGTGCCAGTAGTATGTCCAGGGATCCCACAGATACGCAGTATTTT,CASSMSRDPTDTQYF
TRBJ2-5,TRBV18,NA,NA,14,TGTGCCAGCTCACCGGGACAATCGCCAGAGACCCAGTACTTC,CASSPGQSPETQYF
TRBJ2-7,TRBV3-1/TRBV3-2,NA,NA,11,TGTGCCAGCAGCCAAGGGTGGGGGAAGCACTTC,CASSQGWGKHF
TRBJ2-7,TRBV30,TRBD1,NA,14,TGTGCCTGGAGTGCCGGGACAGGGGGTATGATGCAGTACTTC,CAWSAGTGGMMQYF
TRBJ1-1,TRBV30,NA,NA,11,TGTGCCTGTCAAAGACAGTCTGAAGCTTTCTTT,CACQRQSEAFF
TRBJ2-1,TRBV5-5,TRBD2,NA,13,TGTGCCAGCAGCATAGCGGGGGGGAATGAGCAGTTCTTC,CASSIAGGNEQFF
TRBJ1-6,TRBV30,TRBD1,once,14,TGTGCCTGGGGACCCGGACAGGAATCTTCACCCCTCCACTTT,CAWGPGQESSPLHF
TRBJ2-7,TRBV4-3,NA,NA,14,TGCGCCAGCAGCCAAAGCTACAGCTCCTACGAGCAGTACTTC,CASSQSYSSYEQYF
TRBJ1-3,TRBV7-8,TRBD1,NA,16,TGTGCCAGCAGACCCGGGACAGGGGGCTCTGGAAACACCATATATTTT,CASRPGTGGSGNTIYF